The 14 T cell receptor beta chains in this list originate from one sample, sequenced in a study of blood T cell repertoires in COVID-19. Libraries were prepared by immunoSEQ multiplex PCR; TCRdb keeps only in-frame clonotypes and omits some of them. There are a few hundred thousand clones in the sample; roughly nine tenths occur only once, and roughly 0.86% lies in the top ten. The sequenced sample was PBMCs or T cells enriched from blood (not recorded which). These receptors all come from a middle-aged woman who had been exposed to COVID-19.

V gene TRBV6-5 combines with J gene TRBJ1-4; D uncertain. The CDR3 extends over 13 amino acids. Germline values: CDR1 MNHEY, CDR2 SVGAGI. The ends were cut back, 6 bases at V and 10 bases at J, with 15 bases in the middle. The CDR3 coding sequence is TGTGCCAGCAGGCCCGGACTCGAAGGAAAACTGTTTTTT. It codes for CASRPGLEGKLFF.

This sequence joins TRBV19 and TRBJ2-2, with D maybe TRBD1 (6 bases). The CDR3 length is 13 residues. Germline CDR1 reads LNHDA; CDR2 reads SQIVND (reference sequence). V was shortened by 5 bases and J by 7 bases, with 11 bases between the two germline ends. In DNA form, the CDR3 reads TGTGCCAGTAGTCCCGGACAGTACGGGGAGCTGTTTTTT. It yields the protein CASSPGQYGELFF.

The V call is TRBV3-1 (or the pseudogene TRBV3-2), the J call TRBJ2-5; 9 bases match TRBD2. CDR1 is LGHDT, CDR2 YNNKEL, per germline (reference sequence). The V segment lost 2 bases and the J segment 1 base; nucleotides outside the gene matches: 11. The CDR3 extends over 18 amino acids. CDR3 residues: CASSQPYWGTSSQETQYF. The CDR3 DNA reads as TGTGCCAGCAGCCAACCATATTGGGGGACTAGCAGCCAAGAGACCCAGTACTTC.

V is TRBV28 and J is TRBJ1-5; the D gene is possibly TRBD1 (6 bases). CDR1 and CDR2 from the germline V gene are MDHEN and SYDVKM. The CDR3 loop spans 14 amino acids. V lost 3 bases and J 3 bases, leaving 9 bases between the germline ends. The DNA of the CDR3 is TGTGCCAGCAGTTTTACAGGGATCAATCAGCCCCAGCATTTT. Protein sequence: CASSFTGINQPQHF. Full variable domain (remainder filled in from reference TRBV28 and TRBJ1-5): DVKVTQSSRYLVKRTGEKVFLECVQDMDHENMFWYRQDPGLGLRLIYFSYDVKMKEKGDIPEGYSVSREKKERFSLILESASTNQTSMYLCASSFTGINQPQHFGDGTRLSIL.

This rearrangement joins TRBV2 to TRBJ1-1, with 7 nucleotides matching TRBD1. V lost 0 bases to trimming and J lost 1 base; unmatched junction nucleotides: 11. Germline V gene data show CDR1 as SNHLY and CDR2 as FYNNEI. The CDR3 totals 18 residues. CDR3 protein: CASSEADYRGRWNTEAFF. The CDR3 nucleotides read TGTGCCAGCAGTGAAGCGGATTACAGGGGAAGGTGGAACACTGAAGCTTTCTTT.

This clone was detected once. The chain carries TRBV6-6 and TRBJ1-2, with D uncertain. Germline assignment: CDR1 MNHNY and CDR2 SVGAGI (reference sequence). The V and J ends lost 9 bases and 4 bases respectively, with 15 bases between them. This CDR3 has 13 amino acids. The CDR3 spells CARDLKGFYGYTF. The CDR3 DNA follows: TGTGCCAGGGACTTGAAGGGTTTCTATGGCTACACCTTC.

The gene calls are TRBV28 and TRBJ1-3; D call uncertain. In germline, CDR1 is MDHEN, CDR2 SYDVKM. V lost 5 bases to trimming and J lost 4 bases, with 6 bases between them. The CDR3 sequence is 12 residues long. In DNA, the CDR3 is TGTGCCAGCAGTCAAGCGGGAAACACCATATATTTT. This codes for CASSQAGNTIYF.

The rearrangement links TRBV24-1 to TRBJ1-2; TRBD1 agrees at 11 bases. The CDR3 loop spans 13 amino acids. J gave up 8 bases and V 3 bases, and 1 base lay outside the gene matches. Germline CDR1 is KGHDR and CDR2 is SFDVKD. The CDR3 is CATSDGTGGGYTF. The DNA of the CDR3 is TGTGCCACCAGTGATGGGACAGGGGGGGGCTACACCTTC.

The gene calls are TRBV5-1 and TRBJ1-1; 9 nucleotides agree with TRBD1. V lost 5 bases to trimming and J lost 5 bases; unmatched junction nucleotides: 10. The CDR3 length is 15 residues. Germline V gene data show CDR1 as SGHRS and CDR2 as YFSETQ. CDR3 sequence reads: CASRGTGGRGTEAFF. In DNA, the CDR3 is TGCGCCAGCAGGGGTACAGGGGGCAGGGGGACTGAAGCTTTCTTT.

The chain joins TRBV6-4 to TRBJ2-2, with 8 nucleotides matching TRBD2. Germline V CDR1 and CDR2: MRHNA, SNTAGT. The CDR3 extends over 16 amino acids. After removal of 5 bases from V and 4 bases from J, the junction contained 9 bases not matched to a gene. The CDR3 sequence: CASSKLAGMVTGELFF. The CDR3 bases are TGTGCCAGCAGTAAATTAGCGGGAATGGTCACCGGGGAGCTGTTTTTT.

This clone was counted a few times. This sequence joins TRBV19 and TRBJ1-4; a possible D gene is TRBD1 (5 bases). The CDR3 runs to 17 residues. The germline V gene encodes CDR1 LNHDA and CDR2 SQIVND (reference sequence). V was trimmed by 2 bases and J by 12 bases, leaving 25 bases between them. CDR3 DNA: TGTGCCAGTAGTATACCGGCGGGGGAGGCCTCGATTGCGGAACTGTTTTTT. Translating gives CASSIPAGEASIAELFF.

This clone was recorded once. This rearrangement joins TRBV6-5 to TRBJ1-5, with 8 bases fitting TRBD1. There are 14 residues in the CDR3. V shed 6 bases, J shed 4 bases, and the junction held 5 bases outside the gene matches. Germline lookup yields CDR1 MNHEY and CDR2 SVGAGI. CDR3 sequence: CASRAGGGNQPQHF. CDR3 in DNA: TGTGCCAGCAGAGCAGGGGGCGGGAATCAGCCCCAGCATTTT.

This sequence joins TRBV19 and TRBJ1-3; D is unresolved. The germline V gene has CDR1 LNHDA and CDR2 SQIVND (reference sequence). The ends were cut back, 6 bases at V and 4 bases at J, with 7 bases in the middle. The CDR3 is 12 amino acids. The DNA of the CDR3 is TGTGCCAGTAGGACGGGGGGAAACACCATATATTTT. Translating it yields CASRTGGNTIYF.

This chain links TRBV18 with TRBJ2-7; D possibly corresponds to TRBD1 (6 bases). CDR1 and CDR2 (germline): KGHSH, LQKENI. This CDR3 region has 13 residues. With 6 bases removed from V and 1 base from J, the gap between germline ends came to 10 bases. The CDR3 bases are TGTGCCAGCTCGCAGGGGTTGTCCTACGAGCAGTACTTC. Translating gives CASSQGLSYEQYF. The entire variable domain, with the rest obtained from reference TRBV18 and TRBJ2-7, is as follows: NAGVMQNPRHLVRRRGQEARLRCSPMKGHSHVYWYRQLPEEGLKFMVYLQKENIIDESGMPKERFSAEFPKEGPSILRIQQVVRGDSAAYFCASSQGLSYEQYFGPGTRLTVT.